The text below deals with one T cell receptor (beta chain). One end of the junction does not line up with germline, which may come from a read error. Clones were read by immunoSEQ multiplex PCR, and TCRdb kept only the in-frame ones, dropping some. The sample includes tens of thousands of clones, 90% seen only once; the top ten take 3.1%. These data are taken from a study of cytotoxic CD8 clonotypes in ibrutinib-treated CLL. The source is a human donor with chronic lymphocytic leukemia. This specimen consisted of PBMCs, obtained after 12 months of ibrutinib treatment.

CDR3 DNA sequence: TGTGCCAGCAGTATATCATCAGGGGGGGAAAAACTGTTTTTT. Its protein is CASSISSGGEKLFF. The chain combines TRBV27 with TRBJ1-4; 7 nucleotides align to TRBD1. This CDR3 is 14 amino acids long. Per germline, CDR1 MNHEY and CDR2 SMNVEV (reference sequence).